This TCR beta chain was sequenced for a study of OX40 agonist ivuxolimab in advanced cancers. Method: immunoSEQ multiplex PCR; TCRdb's copy keeps in-frame clones and lacks some. The table shows tens of thousands of clones, with about 90% occurring only once. The sequences come from CD4+ or CD8+ T cells sorted from blood, collected in a trial of the OX40 agonist ivuxolimab. The receptor comes from an adult with an advanced solid tumor such as melanoma, head and neck, liver or kidney cancer.

This CDR3 is CASSFLQNTGELFF. The CDR3 nucleotides read TGTGCCAGCAGCTTCCTACAGAACACCGGGGAGCTGTTTTTT. The chain uses TRBV7-9 and TRBJ2-2; the D is unclear. The CDR3 runs 14 residues. The germline CDR1 and CDR2 sequences are SEHNR and FQNEAQ (reference sequence). The ends were cut back, 3 bases at V and 1 base at J, with 6 bases in the middle. The full variable domain, completed using reference TRBV7-9 and TRBJ2-2, is DTGVSQNPRHKITKRGQNVTFRCDPISEHNRLYWYRQTLGQGPEFLTYFQNEAQLEKSRLLSDRFSAERPKGSFSTLEIQRTEQGDSAMYLCASSFLQNTGELFFGEGSRLTVL.